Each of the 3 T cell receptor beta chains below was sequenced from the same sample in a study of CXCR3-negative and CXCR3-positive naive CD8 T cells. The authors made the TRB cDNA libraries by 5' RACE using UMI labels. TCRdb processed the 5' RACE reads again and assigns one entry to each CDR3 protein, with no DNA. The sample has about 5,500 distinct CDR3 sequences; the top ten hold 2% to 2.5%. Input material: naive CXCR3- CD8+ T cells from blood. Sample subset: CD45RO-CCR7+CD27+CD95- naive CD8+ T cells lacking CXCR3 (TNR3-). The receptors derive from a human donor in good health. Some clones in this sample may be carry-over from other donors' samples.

CDR3 loop: CASTLHETYNSPLHF. The rearrangement links TRBV2 to TRBJ1-6. Germline V gene data show CDR1 as SNHLY and CDR2 as FYNNEI. The CDR3 loop spans 15 amino acids. Full variable domain (remainder filled in from reference TRBV2 and TRBJ1-6): EPEVTQTPSHQVTQMGQEVILRCVPISNHLYFYWYRQILGQKVEFLVSFYNNEISEKSEIFDDQFSVERPDGSNFTLKIRSTKLEDSAMYFCASTLHETYNSPLHFGNGTRLTVT.

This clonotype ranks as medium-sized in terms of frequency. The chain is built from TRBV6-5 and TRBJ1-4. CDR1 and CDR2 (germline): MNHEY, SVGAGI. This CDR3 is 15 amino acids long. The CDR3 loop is CASSYTIDSNEKLFF.

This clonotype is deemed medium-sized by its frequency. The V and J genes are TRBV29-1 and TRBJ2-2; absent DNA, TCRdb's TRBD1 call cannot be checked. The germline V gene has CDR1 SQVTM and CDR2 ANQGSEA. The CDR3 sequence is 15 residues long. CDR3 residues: CSVGPGTGNTGELFF.